The 9 T cell receptor beta chains below come from one sample, sequenced in a study of T cells expressing NK-cell markers. Each CDR3 protein gets one entry in TCRdb, which reprocessed the 5' RACE reads and gives no DNA. Recorded for this sample: 400,000 to 550,000 distinct CDR3 sequences. Specimen: blood T cells: a sorted CD56 or NKG2C T cell subset, CD4+ or CD8+ T cells, or bulk PBMC T cells (not recorded which). Receptors originate from a woman between 18 and 70 years old in good health.

The chain is built from TRBV12-3 or TRBV12-4 and TRBJ2-6. The CDR3 totals 15 residues. CDR3 amino acids: CASRSESSGANVLTF.

The chain couples TRBV13 to TRBJ2-1; TCRdb's D call, TRBD1, is unchecked because there is no DNA. This CDR3 has 16 amino acids. Germline CDR1 PRHDT, CDR2 FYEKMQ (reference sequence). This CDR3 is CASSSISRDPPNEQFF.

V gene TRBV5-1 combines with J gene TRBJ2-6; TCRdb gives TRBD1 as the D gene, but with no DNA this cannot be confirmed. This CDR3 is 16 amino acids long. CDR1 is SGHRS and CDR2 is YFSETQ in the germline V gene. The CDR3: CASNGAGGAGANVLTF.

The chain joins TRBV6-1 to TRBJ1-1; lacking DNA, the TRBD1 call made by TCRdb goes unchecked. CDR3 length: 16 amino acids. Germline V gives CDR1 MNHNS, CDR2 SASEGT. CDR3 amino acids: CASSDGSGAGDTEAFF.

The chain couples TRBV5-4 to TRBJ2-5; TCRdb selects TRBD1, and the lack of DNA leaves this call unchecked. Germline V gene sequence: CDR1 SGHNT, CDR2 YYREEE (reference sequence). The CDR3 contains 14 residues. The CDR3 is CASSLGGGKETQYF.

The CDR3 sequence: CSAGSGMAWNEQFF. The chain is built from TRBV20-1 and TRBJ2-1; the D gene TCRdb calls, TRBD2, cannot be checked with no DNA. The germline gives CDR1 DFQATT, CDR2 SNEGSKA (reference sequence). The CDR3 has 14 amino acids.

The chain couples TRBV20-1 to TRBJ2-7; TCRdb reports TRBD2, a call that lacks DNA to check it against. From germline, CDR1 is DFQATT and CDR2 SNEGSKA (reference sequence). The CDR3 contains 13 residues. This CDR3 reads CSERVGNAYEQYF.

V gene TRBV29-1 combines with J gene TRBJ2-2; TCRdb's D gene call, TRBD2, goes unchecked for lack of DNA. Looked up from germline, CDR1 is SQVTM and CDR2 is ANQGSEA. The CDR3 contains 14 residues. Here the CDR3 reads CSVSSGDNTGELFF.

The V call is TRBV7-2, the J call TRBJ2-7; TCRdb selects TRBD2, and the lack of DNA leaves this call unchecked. The germline CDR1 and CDR2 sequences are SGHTA and FQGNSA. The CDR3 totals 15 residues. The CDR3 sequence is CASSLDWREGYEQYF.